The 22 T cell receptor beta chains given below trace back to one sample, sequenced in a study of neoadjuvant anti-PD-1 for oral cavity cancer. Time point denoted: after neoadjuvant nivolumab, at surgical resection. The protocol was immunoSEQ multiplex PCR, while the TCRdb copy is restricted to in-frame clones and leaves out a portion. The data show some 8,200 clones, with 60% to 75% seen just once and 2.5% to 3.5% held by the top ten. Sequenced here: PBMCs, sampled after nivolumab (anti-PD-1) treatment. Source of these receptors: a person aged 35-79 years with oral cavity squamous cell carcinoma.

This clone was seen a single time. The rearrangement joins TRBV5-1 to TRBJ2-1; 11 bases map to TRBD2. The germline V gene encodes CDR1 SGHRS and CDR2 YFSETQ. V shed 0 bases and J 7 bases; nucleotides not matched to a gene: 6. The CDR3 loop spans 16 amino acids. The CDR3 region is CASSLAASGGSNEQFF. The CDR3 coding sequence is TGCGCCAGCAGCTTGGCCGCTAGCGGGGGGTCGAATGAGCAGTTCTTC.

The gene calls are TRBV7-7 and TRBJ2-3; D gene uncertain. Germline V gene sequence: CDR1 SSHAT, CDR2 FNYEAQ (reference sequence). The CDR3 runs 15 residues. V was trimmed by 0 bases and J by 2 bases, leaving 9 bases between them. CDR3 DNA sequence: TGTGCCAGCAGCTTAGCTGGCTCCAACACAGATACGCAGTATTTT. It is translated as CASSLAGSNTDTQYF.

The CDR3 DNA sequence: TGTGCCAGCAGTCTCGGGACAAGGAACACAGATACGCAGTATTTT. Protein sequence: CASSLGTRNTDTQYF. The chain carries TRBV6-5 and TRBJ2-3; a possible D gene is TRBD1 (6 bases). V lost 5 bases and J 2 bases, leaving 14 bases between the germline ends. This CDR3 spans 15 amino acids. The germline CDR1 and CDR2 sequences are MNHEY and SVGAGI.

V gene TRBV15 combines with J gene TRBJ1-5; D remains ambiguous. Trimming took off 5 bases at V and 0 bases at J, with 14 bases between the two ends. The CDR3 loop spans 16 amino acids. Germline lookup yields CDR1 LNHNV and CDR2 YYDKDF (reference sequence). DNA of the CDR3: TGTGCCACCAGCGGGTTAGGAAGATTTAGCAATCAGCCCCAGCATTTT. The encoded protein is CATSGLGRFSNQPQHF.

This clone was detected only a few times. The chain's CDR3 is CASSVRFESYEQYF. CDR3 nucleotide sequence: TGTGCCAGCAGCGTGAGGTTCGAGTCCTACGAGCAGTACTTC. J is TRBJ2-7 and V is TRBV9; D uncertain. V shed 2 bases and J shed 1 base, with 10 bases lying between them. This CDR3 has 14 residues. Germline CDR1 SGDLS, CDR2 YYNGEE.

This clone has just a few counts. The chain uses TRBV7-2 and TRBJ1-1; D is unresolved. Germline V gives CDR1 SGHTA, CDR2 FQGNSA. The CDR3 has 14 residues. Trimming left V 1 base short and J 6 bases short, with 12 bases between. The CDR3 sequence is CASSLVLGLSEAFF. As DNA, the CDR3 is TGTGCCAGCAGCTTAGTTCTAGGGTTATCTGAAGCTTTCTTT.

The V call is TRBV15, the J call TRBJ2-2; 7 nucleotides line up with TRBD2. The CDR3 is 14 amino acids. Germline V gene sequence: CDR1 LNHNV, CDR2 YYDKDF (reference sequence). With V trimmed by 0 bases and J by 6 bases, 1 base remained unmatched. The CDR3 spells CATSRDRGAGELFF. DNA of the CDR3: TGTGCCACCAGCAGAGATCGGGGGGCCGGGGAGCTGTTTTTT. The whole variable domain, remainder taken from reference TRBV15 and TRBJ2-2, is DAMVIQNPRYQVTQFGKPVTLSCSQTLNHNVMYWYQQKSSQAPKLLFHYYDKDFNNEADTPDNFQSRRPNTSFCFLDIRSPGLGDTAMYLCATSRDRGAGELFFGEGSRLTVL.

This clone has only one observation. The rearrangement uses TRBV4-3 and TRBJ1-3; no firm D call. This CDR3 is 19 amino acids long. The V gene lost 0 bases and the J gene lost 2 bases, with 20 bases spanning the gap. Germline V gene lookup returns CDR1 LGHNA and CDR2 YSLEER. CDR3 nucleotide sequence: TGCGCCAGCAGCCAAGATCTAGTTAGTGGCTCCTCTCCTGGAAACACCATATATTTT. This encodes CASSQDLVSGSSPGNTIYF.

The J gene is TRBJ1-1, the V gene TRBV6-5; a possible D gene is TRBD1 (6 bases). The V end lost 2 bases, the J end lost 4 bases, and 8 bases lay between the germline ends. The CDR3 length is 13 residues. The germline V gene has CDR1 MNHEY and CDR2 SVGAGI. CDR3 nucleotides: TGTGCCAGCAGTTACCCAGGGGTCACTGAAGCTTTCTTT. It specifies CASSYPGVTEAFF.

This clone was seen more than once but under ten times. The V and J genes are TRBV7-8 and TRBJ1-2; D is unclear. Trimming stripped 0 bases from V and 8 bases from J, with 13 bases between. CDR3 length equals 14 residues. Germline CDR1 is SGHVS and CDR2 is FQNEAQ. This CDR3 reads CASSLAGSASGYTF. As DNA, the CDR3 is TGTGCCAGCAGCTTAGCGGGGAGCGCGTCGGGCTACACCTTC. Combining the CDR3 with reference TRBV7-8 and TRBJ1-2 gives the whole variable domain GAGVSQSPRYKVAKRGQDVALRCDPISGHVSLFWYQQALGQGPEFLTYFQNEAQLDKSGLPSDRFFAERPEGSVSTLKIQRTQQEDSAVYLCASSLAGSASGYTFGSGTRLTVV.

The chain combines TRBV19 with TRBJ1-1, with 7 bases fitting TRBD1. The CDR3 is 13 residues long. V lost 4 bases and J lost 4; bases outside the gene matches: 3. Per the germline V gene, CDR1 is LNHDA and CDR2 is SQIVND (reference sequence). The CDR3 spells CASSTGGVTEAFF. CDR3 nucleotides: TGTGCCAGTAGTACAGGGGGAGTCACTGAAGCTTTCTTT.

The J gene is TRBJ2-1, the V gene TRBV9; D possibly corresponds to TRBD2 (6 bases). CDR3 length: 15 amino acids. Trimming took off 0 bases at V and 4 bases at J, with 11 bases between the two ends. Per the germline V gene, CDR1 is SGDLS and CDR2 is YYNGEE. The CDR3 protein is CASSVDRGGYNEQFF. The DNA of the CDR3 is TGTGCCAGCAGCGTAGATCGGGGAGGATACAATGAGCAGTTCTTC.

The chain recombines TRBV7-8 with TRBJ2-3; 7 nucleotides line up with TRBD2. The CDR3 consists of 14 residues. Germline values: CDR1 SGHVS, CDR2 FQNEAQ. The V and J ends lost 5 bases and 1 base, in that order; junction bases with no gene match: 3. CDR3 loop: CASSPRGGTDTQYF. The CDR3 DNA follows: TGTGCCAGCAGCCCTCGGGGGGGCACAGATACGCAGTATTTT.

DNA of the CDR3: TGTGCCAGCAGCGTAGGAGGGACAGGGGGGTCCTACGAGCAGTACTTC. Translating gives CASSVGGTGGSYEQYF. The chain is built from TRBV9 and TRBJ2-7; TRBD1 matches 11 bases. CDR3 length: 16 amino acids. With 0 bases clipped from V and 1 base from J, the junction kept 3 bases outside the gene matches. Germline CDR1 is SGDLS and CDR2 is YYNGEE. The full variable domain, in which reference TRBV9 and TRBJ2-7 provide the parts outside the CDR3, is DSGVTQTPKHLITATGQRVTLRCSPRSGDLSVYWYQQSLDQGLQFLIQYYNGEERAKGNILERFSAQQFPDLHSELNLSSLELGDSALYFCASSVGGTGGSYEQYFGPGTRLTVT.

V usage is TRBV19 and J usage is TRBJ2-3, with D unclear. The CDR3 has 14 amino acids. Germline loops: CDR1 LNHDA, CDR2 SQIVND (reference sequence). Trimming cost V 3 bases and J 0 bases, with 7 bases left between them. The CDR3: CASSIPGSTDTQYF. CDR3 DNA sequence: TGTGCCAGTAGTATTCCAGGTAGCACAGATACGCAGTATTTT.

This chain connects TRBV6-5 to TRBJ1-2; possibly TRBD1 for D (5 bases). CDR1 and CDR2 from the germline V gene are MNHEY and SVGAGI. V lost 5 bases, J lost 6 bases, and 16 bases lay in between. CDR3 length: 14 amino acids. The CDR3 bases are TGTGCCAGCAGTGAATGGGCAGGGAGAGATGGCTACACCTTC. It specifies CASSEWAGRDGYTF.

This sequence joins TRBV10-2 and TRBJ2-1; 8 nucleotides agree with TRBD1. V was pared by 10 bases and J by 2 bases, with 7 bases of the junction left unmatched. In germline, CDR1 is WSHSY, CDR2 SAAADI. This CDR3 is 14 amino acids long. CDR3: CATRGTGPYNEQFF. The CDR3, as DNA: TGCGCCACCAGGGGGACAGGACCCTACAATGAGCAGTTCTTC.

The genes are TRBV25-1 and TRBJ1-5; the D is unclear. The CDR3 consists of 14 residues. Trimming stripped 3 bases from V and 4 bases from J, with 10 bases between. Germline CDR1 and CDR2: MGHDK and SYGVNS. The CDR3 here is CASSERGNNQPQHF. The DNA for the CDR3 is TGTGCCAGCAGTGAGAGAGGGAATAATCAGCCCCAGCATTTT.

The chain joins TRBV20-1 to TRBJ2-5, with D maybe TRBD2 (5 bases). In germline, CDR1 is DFQATT, CDR2 SNEGSKA (reference sequence). Trimming shortened V by 6 bases and J by 10 bases, and 15 bases separated the two germline ends. This CDR3 has 11 amino acids. The CDR3 DNA reads TGCAGTGCCCCATGGTCGAGGGACCAGTACTTC. This sequence encodes CSAPWSRDQYF.

V gene TRBV19 combines with J gene TRBJ1-1; D not certain. V was cut by 1 base and J by 0 bases, with 6 bases left in between. From germline, CDR1 is LNHDA and CDR2 SQIVND (reference sequence). The CDR3 covers 14 residues. CDR3 in DNA: TGTGCCAGTAGTATAGGGTACATGAACACTGAAGCTTTCTTT. Translation: CASSIGYMNTEAFF.

V and J are TRBV30 and TRBJ1-3; D possibly corresponds to TRBD1 (5 bases). V was pared by 0 bases and J by 0 bases, with 9 bases between. Germline-derived CDR1 and CDR2 are GTSNPN and SVGIG (reference sequence). CDR3 size: 15 residues. In nucleotides, the CDR3 is TGTGCCTGGAGTGTAGGGGTCCCCTCTGGAAACACCATATATTTT. Translation gives CAWSVGVPSGNTIYF.

This chain joins TRBV5-1 and TRBJ2-5, with 9 nucleotides matching TRBD1. Unmatched junction bases numbered 6, after V lost 1 base and J lost 5 bases. The germline V gene has CDR1 SGHRS and CDR2 YFSETQ. The CDR3 spans 15 residues. The DNA for the CDR3 is TGCGCCAGCAGCTTGAGCGGACAGGGGAGTGAGACCCAGTACTTC. This codes for CASSLSGQGSETQYF.